What follows are 26 T cell receptor beta chains derived from one specimen sequenced in a study of spatial heterogeneity in lung cancer. Study results and caveats: Counts of expanded alpha and beta TCRs within tumors tracked the tumor nonsynonymous mutation count.

The antigens for these receptors are not known. Time point defined: sample taken at primary tumor resection. TCRdb reprocessed the 5' RACE reads with MiXCR, giving one entry per CDR3 protein. The sample carries roughly 9,300 distinct CDR3 sequences, around 6.6% recorded once. The material was lung tumor tissue, obtained at surgery. These receptors originate from a male donor with early-stage non-small cell lung cancer.

This clonotype was observed many times. The rearrangement links TRBV7-9 to TRBJ1-6; no firm D call. Germline CDR1 is SEHNR and CDR2 is FQNEAQ (reference sequence). V lost 1 base, J lost 10 bases, and 8 bases lay in between. The CDR3 is 13 amino acids. Here the CDR3 DNA reads TGTGCCAGCAGCTTAGACCCTGGGTCACCCCTCCACTTT. This gives the protein CASSLDPGSPLHF.

This clonotype came up many times. The J gene is TRBJ2-1, the V gene TRBV12-3 or TRBV12-4, with 9 bases lining up with TRBD2. Trimming removed 4 bases from V and 0 bases from J; junction bases left unmatched: 4. This CDR3 spans 16 amino acids. This CDR3 reads CASSSSGGSSYNEQFF. The CDR3 DNA follows: TGTGCCAGCAGTTCCAGCGGGGGGAGCTCCTACAATGAGCAGTTCTTC.

This clonotype has ten or more counts. CDR3 sequence reads: CASSPTWGLTGSDTQYF. For the CDR3, the DNA is TGTGCCAGCTCACCCACCTGGGGACTAACCGGATCAGATACGCAGTATTTT. V and J are TRBV18 and TRBJ2-3, with TRBD2 matching over 7 bases. The V gene's germline CDR1 is KGHSH and CDR2 LQKENI. The CDR3 has 17 residues. Trimming removed 3 bases from V and 4 bases from J; junction bases left unmatched: 13.

This clonotype was seen ten or more times. This rearrangement joins TRBV7-2 to TRBJ1-1; D unclear. This CDR3 region has 17 residues. Deletions cut 5 bases from V and 0 bases from J, with 19 bases between. Germline V gene lookup returns CDR1 SGHTA and CDR2 FQGNSA. The CDR3 bases are TGTGCCAGCAGCAAATATCTACGCCGAGCCCTGAACACTGAAGCTTTCTTT. Encoded protein: CASSKYLRRALNTEAFF. Variable domain in full (rest from reference TRBV7-2 and TRBJ1-1): GAGVSQSPSNKVTEKGKDVELRCDPISGHTALYWYRQSLGQGLEFLIYFQGNSAPDKSGLPSDRFSAERTGGSVSTLTIQRTQQEDSAVYLCASSKYLRRALNTEAFFGQGTRLTVV.

This clonotype was seen at least ten times. This chain connects TRBV29-1 to TRBJ2-1; 10 nucleotides align to TRBD2. Trimming took 4 bases from V and 10 from J; bases not matched to a gene: 10. This CDR3 contains 14 residues. Germline V lookup: CDR1 SQVTM, CDR2 ANQGSEA. The CDR3 DNA sequence: TGCAGCGTTGTGACCCTAGCGGGGGCACAGGAGCAGTTCTTC. Amino acids: CSVVTLAGAQEQFF.

This clonotype was detected ten times or more. V gene TRBV7-8 combines with J gene TRBJ2-3; D not resolved. Trimming took 3 bases from V and 4 from J, leaving 17 bases between them. Germline CDR1 SGHVS, CDR2 FQNEAQ. The CDR3 is 16 amino acids. CDR3 sequence: CASSFNENPSADTQYF. DNA of the CDR3: TGTGCCAGCAGCTTTAACGAGAACCCCTCGGCAGATACGCAGTATTTT.

This clonotype has at least ten counts. The chain joins TRBV20-1 to TRBJ1-5; 9 bases agree with TRBD1. J was trimmed by 2 bases and V by 6 bases; bases with no gene match: 8. This CDR3 spans 15 amino acids. Germline-derived CDR1 and CDR2 are DFQATT and SNEGSKA (reference sequence). CDR3 in amino acids: CSANLGQGRNQPQHF. CDR3 DNA sequence: TGCAGTGCGAATCTTGGACAGGGGCGCAATCAGCCCCAGCATTTT.

This clonotype was picked up many times. CDR3 bases: TGCAGCGGGAAAGGGGACAGGGACTATGGCTACACCTTC. Its protein is CSGKGDRDYGYTF. The rearrangement joins TRBV29-1 to TRBJ1-2, with 9 bases lining up with TRBD1. V shed 7 bases and J 3 bases; nucleotides not matched to a gene: 6. This CDR3 spans 13 amino acids. Germline CDR1 and CDR2: SQVTM and ANQGSEA.

The genes are TRBV24-1 and TRBJ1-5, with a weak D call TRBD1 (6 bases). V gave up 2 bases and J gave up 4 bases, with 17 bases separating them. The germline gives CDR1 KGHDR, CDR2 SFDVKD. The CDR3 runs to 17 residues. CDR3: CATSDSSRGDWNQPQHF. The CDR3 DNA reads as TGTGCCACCAGTGATTCGTCCAGGGGAGATTGGAATCAGCCCCAGCATTTT.

V is TRBV7-9 and J is TRBJ2-5; the D call may be TRBD1 or TRBD2 (7 bases each). The CDR3 runs 14 residues. Per the germline V gene, CDR1 is SEHNR and CDR2 is FQNEAQ (reference sequence). With 5 bases removed from V and 9 bases from J, the gap between germline ends came to 19 bases. The CDR3 reads CASSAGMTGRAQYF. The CDR3 nucleotides read TGTGCCAGCAGCGCAGGGATGACAGGGAGGGCCCAGTACTTC.

V gene TRBV27 combines with J gene TRBJ2-1; D possibly matches TRBD1 or TRBD2 (5 bases each). Trimming pared 2 bases from V and 7 bases from J, leaving 15 bases between. The CDR3 runs to 15 residues. Per the germline V gene, CDR1 is MNHEY and CDR2 is SMNVEV (reference sequence). CDR3 nucleotides: TGTGCCAGCAGTTTAGTGGGGGACGTAGAGAATGAGCAGTTCTTC. Protein: CASSLVGDVENEQFF.

Sample share makes this clonotype medium-sized (0.01 to 0.1%). This sequence joins TRBV10-3 and TRBJ1-2; D remains unclear. From germline, CDR1 is ENHRY and CDR2 SYGVKD. The germline V and J ends were trimmed by 6 bases and 8 bases, with 13 bases remaining between them. There are 12 residues in the CDR3. The CDR3 region has the DNA TGTGCCATCAGCCTTGGTATCGGGGGCTACACCTTC. Residues: CAISLGIGGYTF.

The V and J genes are TRBV20-1 and TRBJ2-1, with TRBD2 identical over 13 bases. The CDR3 has 15 amino acids. Germline assignment: CDR1 DFQATT and CDR2 SNEGSKA (reference sequence). This chain's CDR3 is CSFLGTSGGADEQFF. CDR3 coding DNA: TGCAGCTTCCTAGGAACTAGCGGGGGGGCTGATGAGCAGTTCTTC.

This chain connects TRBV7-2 to TRBJ2-3, with D possibly TRBD1 on 6 matching bases. The CDR3 sequence is 17 residues long. In germline, CDR1 is SGHTA, CDR2 FQGNSA. V was clipped by 1 base and J by 0 bases, with 14 bases between them. In DNA, the CDR3 is TGTGCCAGCAGCTTAGAGGACAGCCCGCCTAGCACAGATACGCAGTATTTT. This gives the protein CASSLEDSPPSTDTQYF.

This clonotype was observed a few times. The chain's CDR3 is CASIKGLAGFIGQETQYF. The CDR3 bases are TGTGCCAGCATCAAGGGACTAGCGGGCTTCATCGGGCAAGAGACCCAGTACTTC. The chain couples TRBV6-1 to TRBJ2-5; 12 bases fit TRBD2. The CDR3 extends over 18 amino acids. Unmatched junction bases numbered 14, after V lost 7 bases and J lost 2 bases. Germline loops: CDR1 MNHNS, CDR2 SASEGT.

This clonotype has ten or more counts. The chain joins TRBV6-6 to TRBJ2-1; D is unresolved. Germline values: CDR1 MNHNY, CDR2 SVGAGI (reference sequence). V lost 4 bases and J 7 bases, leaving 8 bases between the germline ends. This CDR3 comprises 12 residues. The CDR3 reads CASSSFGNEQFF. The CDR3 DNA reads TGTGCCAGCAGTTCTTTCGGGAATGAGCAGTTCTTC.

This clonotype was seen more than once but under ten times. The chain is built from TRBV20-1 and TRBJ2-1; D ambiguous. The germline V gene encodes CDR1 DFQATT and CDR2 SNEGSKA (reference sequence). The V gene lost 5 bases and the J gene lost 13 bases, with 12 bases spanning the gap. This CDR3 has 10 residues. The DNA for the CDR3 is TGCAGTGCTGTTTTGGGGAACCAGTTCTTC. Residues: CSAVLGNQFF.

Ten or more counts support this clonotype. The gene calls are TRBV3-1 and TRBJ1-1, with D possibly being TRBD1 (6 bases). This CDR3 is 14 amino acids long. CDR1 LGHDT and CDR2 YNNKEL come from the germline V gene (reference sequence). Trimming pared 3 bases from V and 6 bases from J, leaving 14 bases between. Written as DNA, the CDR3 is TGTGCCAGCAGCCAGGCGGGGGGCCGCGCTGAAGCTTTCTTT. It translates to CASSQAGGRAEAFF.

This clonotype was counted at least ten times. The V call is TRBV7-9, the J call TRBJ2-5; D possibly corresponds to TRBD2 (6 bases). V was clipped by 6 bases and J by 4 bases, with 15 bases between them. The CDR3 loop spans 14 amino acids. The germline V gene encodes CDR1 SEHNR and CDR2 FQNEAQ (reference sequence). CDR3 residues: CASRRAGGLETQYF. The DNA for the CDR3 is TGTGCCAGCAGGAGGGCCGGGGGTCTAGAGACCCAGTACTTC.

This clonotype was seen repeatedly, ten times or more. The chain is built from TRBV19 and TRBJ1-5; no definite D call. V lost 3 bases, J lost 2 bases, and 5 bases lay in between. Germline assignment: CDR1 LNHDA and CDR2 SQIVND (reference sequence). This CDR3 is built from 13 residues. The CDR3, as DNA: TGTGCCAGTAGTATCGAGCGCAATCAGCCCCAGCATTTT. It yields the protein CASSIERNQPQHF.

This clonotype has at least ten counts. The gene calls are TRBV18 and TRBJ1-3; TRBD1 matches 7 bases. CDR3 length equals 14 residues. Germline lookup yields CDR1 KGHSH and CDR2 LQKENI. V lost 3 bases and J lost 4; bases outside the gene matches: 3. CDR3 residues: CASSPTGTGNTIYF. The CDR3 coding sequence is TGTGCCAGCTCACCGACAGGGACGGGAAACACCATATATTTT.

The V gene is TRBV5-1, the J gene TRBJ2-1; 9 bases are shared with TRBD2. J gave up 8 bases and V 5 bases, and 11 bases lay outside the gene matches. This CDR3 contains 15 residues. Germline V gene sequence: CDR1 SGHRS, CDR2 YFSETQ. This chain's CDR3 is CASRKEAGGFDEQFF. DNA of the CDR3: TGCGCCAGCAGAAAGGAGGCGGGGGGGTTCGATGAGCAGTTCTTC.

In this sample, this clonotype turned up many times. The gene calls are TRBV2 and TRBJ2-3, with 12 bases that match TRBD2. The CDR3 length is 17 residues. Germline CDR1 SNHLY, CDR2 FYNNEI. With 5 bases clipped from V and 2 bases from J, the junction kept 8 bases outside the gene matches. The CDR3 is CASSRTSGATYTDTQYF. CDR3 sequence (DNA): TGTGCCAGCAGTAGGACTAGCGGGGCTACTTACACAGATACGCAGTATTTT.

At least ten counts were recorded for this clonotype. The rearrangement uses TRBV12-3 or TRBV12-4 and TRBJ2-1; D remains unclear. The V gene lost 3 bases and the J gene lost 2 bases, with 17 bases spanning the gap. CDR3 length equals 17 residues. Written as DNA, the CDR3 is TGTGCCAGCAGTTTCTTGGTCCCCCAGGTCACCTACAATGAGCAGTTCTTC. Translation: CASSFLVPQVTYNEQFF.

This clonotype was seen at least ten times. The V and J genes are TRBV20-1 and TRBJ2-7; tentatively, D is TRBD1 (6 bases). In germline, CDR1 is DFQATT, CDR2 SNEGSKA (reference sequence). CDR3 length equals 13 residues. V lost 6 bases and J lost 5, with 17 bases in between. The CDR3 here is CSAQGLAAHEQYF. CDR3 in DNA: TGCAGTGCCCAGGGGCTAGCCGCCCACGAGCAGTACTTC.

This clonotype was detected many times. The chain joins TRBV7-9 to TRBJ1-6; the match to TRBD1 covers 9 bases. This CDR3 is built from 15 residues. With 4 bases clipped from V and 8 bases from J, the junction kept 6 bases outside the gene matches. The germline gives CDR1 SEHNR, CDR2 FQNEAQ (reference sequence). The CDR3 here is CASSSTDRGDSPLHF. Written as DNA, the CDR3 is TGTGCCAGCAGCTCGACCGACAGGGGGGATTCACCCCTCCACTTT.